The 12 T cell receptor beta chains below all came from one sample that was sequenced in a study of T cell repertoires in cytomegalovirus infection. One entry per CDR3 protein, called by TCRdb with MiXCR from the reads. This sample has around 300,000 distinct CDR3 sequences; about 25% occur once, and the top ten carry 11% to 15%. The sequencing sample was made of PBMCs. These receptors all come from a human donor in good health (CMV status not recorded). Some clones in this sample may be carry-over from other donors' samples.

This clonotype has a count of ten or more. The V and J genes are TRBV7-2 and TRBJ1-1; D is perhaps TRBD1 (6 bases). The CDR3 consists of 15 residues. V dropped 3 bases and J dropped 0 bases, with 11 bases sitting between them. Germline CDR1 reads SGHTA; CDR2 reads FQGNSA. The CDR3 nucleotides are TGTGCCAGCAGCTTGTCAGGGGTCATGAACACTGAAGCTTTCTTT. Amino acid sequence: CASSLSGVMNTEAFF.

V is TRBV6-6 and J is TRBJ2-1, with TRBD2 as a possible D gene (6 bases). Trimming stripped 5 bases from V and 1 base from J, with 12 bases between. The CDR3 runs to 15 residues. The germline gives CDR1 MNHNY, CDR2 SVGAGI (reference sequence). The CDR3 loop is CASSGGSSSYNEQFF. CDR3 bases: TGTGCCAGCAGTGGGGGGAGTAGTTCCTACAATGAGCAGTTCTTC.

This clonotype appeared a few times. J is TRBJ2-6 and V is TRBV6-5; D unclear. Trimming took off 7 bases at V and 4 bases at J, with 11 bases between the two ends. Germline lookup yields CDR1 MNHEY and CDR2 SVGAGI. The CDR3 totals 14 residues. CDR3: CASKPHWGANVLTF. CDR3 sequence (DNA): TGTGCCAGCAAACCTCACTGGGGGGCCAACGTCCTGACTTTC.

This clonotype turned up a few times. The gene calls are TRBV12-3 or TRBV12-4 and TRBJ2-7; D not resolved. V was shortened by 1 base and J by 6 bases, with 7 bases between the two germline ends. The CDR3 runs 12 residues. The CDR3 loop reads CASSLGRPEQYF. The CDR3 region has the DNA TGTGCCAGCAGTTTAGGGCGGCCCGAGCAGTACTTC.

This clonotype was seen ten or more times. This chain connects TRBV7-2 to TRBJ2-2, with TRBD1 matching 12 bases. V was pared by 0 bases and J by 7 bases, with 9 bases of the junction left unmatched. This CDR3 region has 18 residues. CDR1 is SGHTA, CDR2 FQGNSA, per germline. CDR3 in amino acids: CASSLARDRGRRGGELFF. The CDR3 DNA is TGTGCCAGCAGCTTAGCGCGGGACAGGGGGCGCCGGGGCGGGGAGCTGTTTTTT.

The gene calls are TRBV2 and TRBJ1-1; D possibly corresponds to TRBD1 (5 bases). This CDR3 contains 13 residues. Looked up from germline, CDR1 is SNHLY and CDR2 is FYNNEI. With 8 bases removed from V and 3 bases from J, the gap between germline ends came to 13 bases. CDR3 coding DNA: TGTGCCAGCGGGGCGTGGGGGGACACTGAAGCTTTCTTT. Protein sequence: CASGAWGDTEAFF.

This clonotype was seen a handful of times. The rearrangement links TRBV7-2 to TRBJ1-1; tentative D call: TRBD1 (6 bases). This CDR3 is 18 amino acids long. Germline V lookup: CDR1 SGHTA, CDR2 FQGNSA. V lost 2 bases to trimming and J lost 1 base, with 20 bases between them. CDR3 protein: CASSLSPTGNSRNTEAFF. The CDR3 nucleotides are TGTGCCAGCAGCTTAAGCCCCACAGGGAATAGCCGGAACACTGAAGCTTTCTTT.

This clonotype was picked up a small number of times. The chain has TRBV6-6 and TRBJ1-2, with D possibly being TRBD1 (5 bases). Germline values: CDR1 MNHNY, CDR2 SVGAGI (reference sequence). This CDR3 is built from 13 residues. Deletions cut 2 bases from V and 8 bases from J, with 12 bases between. CDR3 sequence (DNA): TGTGCCAGCAGTTACGGGACCTTGGAGGGCTACACCTTC. Translating it yields CASSYGTLEGYTF.

This clonotype was detected many times. The rearrangement joins TRBV7-8 to TRBJ2-5; the D call may be TRBD1 or TRBD2 (6 bases each). V was clipped by 0 bases and J by 2 bases, with 19 bases between them. The CDR3 extends over 18 amino acids. Germline V gene sequence: CDR1 SGHVS, CDR2 FQNEAQ. The CDR3 coding sequence is TGTGCCAGCAGCTTAGCGTTCGTGGGGGGCTTAAGGCAAGAGACCCAGTACTTC. This encodes CASSLAFVGGLRQETQYF.

This clonotype was counted ten times or more. J is TRBJ2-3 and V is TRBV7-9; 9 bases are shared with TRBD1. Germline-derived CDR1 and CDR2 are SEHNR and FQNEAQ (reference sequence). CDR3 length: 16 residues. Unmatched junction bases numbered 10, after V lost 5 bases and J lost 4 bases. The CDR3 region is CASSKNSRQGADTQYF. In DNA, the CDR3 is TGTGCCAGCAGCAAAAACTCGAGACAGGGGGCAGATACGCAGTATTTT.

The gene calls are TRBV5-1 and TRBJ2-7; a possible D gene is TRBD1 (6 bases). The germline V gene has CDR1 SGHRS and CDR2 YFSETQ. CDR3 length: 14 residues. With 2 bases removed from V and 0 bases from J, the gap between germline ends came to 9 bases. DNA for the CDR3: TGCGCCAGCAGCTTTTTGGACAGCTCCTACGAGCAGTACTTC. As protein: CASSFLDSSYEQYF. The full variable domain, rest sourced from reference TRBV5-1 and TRBJ2-7, is KAGVTQTPRYLIKTRGQQVTLSCSPISGHRSVSWYQQTPGQGLQFLFEYFSETQRNKGNFPGRFSGRQFSNSRSEMNVSTLELGDSALYLCASSFLDSSYEQYFGPGTRLTVT.

This chain uses TRBV11-2 with TRBJ2-1; D perhaps matches TRBD2 (5 bases). The length of the CDR3 is 13 residues. In germline, CDR1 is SGHAT, CDR2 FQNNGV. The V end lost 1 base, the J end lost 8 bases, and 9 bases lay between the germline ends. The CDR3 DNA reads as TGTGCCAGCAGCTTAGCCGGGATCGATGAGCAGTTCTTC. Amino acids: CASSLAGIDEQFF.